This T cell receptor beta chain originates from a study of CD8 T cells in ankylosing spondylitis (TCRdb year 2017). About the study as a whole: T cell receptor beta repertoires were profiled in healthy donors and ankylosing spondylitis patients so that disease-linked TCR variants could be found. The whole study cohort included 108 healthy donors and 25 ankylosing spondylitis patients. Peripheral blood was sampled, and synovial fluid was additionally collected from ankylosing spondylitis patients.

Paper-wide results and their limitations: A TCR beta motif made up of eight or nine highly homologous amino acid variants appeared to be characteristic of blood from ankylosing spondylitis patients. According to the report, matched synovial fluid samples from ankylosing spondylitis patients were significantly enriched for the disease-linked clones. The disease-linked clones had a CD8+ phenotype and were found at relatively low frequencies in peripheral blood. Some TCR beta motif variants had previously been reported in synovial fluid and blood of reactive arthritis patients, which suggested common disease-initiation mechanisms.

The run used an Illumina HiSeq 2500. Quantitative 5'-RACE with molecular barcodes was used to prepare TCR beta libraries. On the authors' methods: To identify disease-linked TCR variants, a new computational method was used, one built on a probabilistic model of VDJ rearrangement. TCRdb itself trimmed the public reads at Q25 with fastp, ran MiXCR and retained productive beta chains. Each CDR3 protein appears once, grouped with its most common genes and DNA. The V and J calls and clone size are TCRdb's, not the authors'. The sample table records under 250,000 distinct CDR3 sequences; roughly 8.2% of these occur just once. The ten largest clones capture roughly 4.9% of the sample. This clonotype has a count of ten or more. Its antigen remains unidentified. Base quality data are lacking; no much larger clone is found one base away. CDR1 and CDR2, looked up from the germline V gene (reference sequence), are SEHNR and FQNEAQ. Its CDR3 holds 15 amino acids, cysteine through phenylalanine. Just the 45-base CDR3 DNA is kept, in frame starting at base 1. V and J are truncated by 5 bases and 8 bases respectively, leaving an intervening sequence of 20 bases.

Sequenced sample: blood, either unsorted or a sorted T cell fraction (not recorded which). The chain is made from TRBV7-9 and TRBJ2-3, and possibly TRBD2, on 7 matching bases. This receptor was obtained from a female donor with ankylosing spondylitis or in good health (not recorded which). The CDR3 is CASSPRPRGGGTQYF. At the DNA level, the sequence is TGTGCCAGCAGCCCACGCCCCCGAGGGGGGGGTACGCAGTATTTT.